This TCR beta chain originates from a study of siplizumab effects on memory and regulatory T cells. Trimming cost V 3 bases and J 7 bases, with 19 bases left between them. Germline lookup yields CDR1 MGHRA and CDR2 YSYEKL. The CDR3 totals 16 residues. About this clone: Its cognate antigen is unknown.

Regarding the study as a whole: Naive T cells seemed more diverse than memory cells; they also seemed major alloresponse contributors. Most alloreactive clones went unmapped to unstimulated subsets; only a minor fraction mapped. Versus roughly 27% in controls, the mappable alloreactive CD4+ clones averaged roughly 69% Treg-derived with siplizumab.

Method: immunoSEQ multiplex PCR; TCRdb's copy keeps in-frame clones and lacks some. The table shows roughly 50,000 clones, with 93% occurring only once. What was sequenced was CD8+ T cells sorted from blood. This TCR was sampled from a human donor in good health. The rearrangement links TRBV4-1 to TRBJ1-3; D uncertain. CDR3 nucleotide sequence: TGCGCCAGCAGCCAGCCCGAGGACGGTTCAAGGAACACCATATATTTT. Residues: CASSQPEDGSRNTIYF.